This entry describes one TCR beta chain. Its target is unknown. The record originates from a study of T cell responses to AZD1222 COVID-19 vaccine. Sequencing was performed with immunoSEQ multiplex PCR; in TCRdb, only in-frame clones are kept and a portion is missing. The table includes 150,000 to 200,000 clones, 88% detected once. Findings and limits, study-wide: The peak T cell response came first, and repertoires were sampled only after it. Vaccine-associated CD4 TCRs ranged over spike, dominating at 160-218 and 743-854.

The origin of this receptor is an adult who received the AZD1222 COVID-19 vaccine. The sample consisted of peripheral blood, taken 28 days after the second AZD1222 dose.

In nucleotides, the CDR3 is TGTGCCAGCAGTCGGGACACAGATACGCAGTATTTT. It yields the protein CASSRDTDTQYF. The chain employs TRBV12-3 or TRBV12-4 and TRBJ2-3, with D perhaps TRBD2 (5 bases). V was cut by 5 bases and J by 2 bases, with 5 bases left in between. The CDR3 contains 12 residues.